The 21 T cell receptor beta chains listed next were all sequenced from one sample in a study of healthy donors' naive CD4 and CD8 T cells. Starting from roughly 0.45 ug of total RNA, TCR libraries were made with linear amplification. TCRdb re-called the reads through MiXCR, storing one row per CDR3 protein. The sample contains 200,000 or so distinct CDR3 sequences, around 80% of which appear only once. Sequencing was performed on naive CD4+ and CD8+ T cells sorted from blood, pooled from several donors. The receptors derive from a pool of human donors in good health; the sample pools cells from several healthy donors.

The V and J genes are TRBV19 and TRBJ1-5; D call uncertain. CDR1 is LNHDA and CDR2 is SQIVND in the germline V gene (reference sequence). V was trimmed by 3 bases and J by 6 bases, leaving 6 bases between them. The length of the CDR3 is 12 residues. CDR3 DNA sequence: TGTGCCAGTAGTATCATCGTTCAGCCCCAGCATTTT. Translated, it gives CASSIIVQPQHF.

The chain carries TRBV20-1 and TRBJ2-1; a weak D match, TRBD2 (6 bases). V lost 6 bases and J lost 4, with 19 bases in between. This CDR3 region has 15 residues. The germline V gene has CDR1 DFQATT and CDR2 SNEGSKA (reference sequence). The CDR3 sequence is CSAGRRGGNYNEQFF. Here the CDR3 DNA reads TGCAGTGCCGGCCGGAGGGGAGGTAATTACAATGAGCAGTTCTTC.

This chain links TRBV29-1 with TRBJ1-5; no reliable D call. V lost 5 bases and J 5 bases, leaving 13 bases between the germline ends. This CDR3 comprises 13 residues. The germline V gene encodes CDR1 SQVTM and CDR2 ANQGSEA. CDR3 sequence: CSVSIKTDQPQHF. In DNA, the CDR3 is TGCAGCGTTAGCATAAAGACTGATCAGCCCCAGCATTTT.

This rearrangement joins TRBV29-1 to TRBJ1-3; tentatively, D is TRBD1 (6 bases). CDR3 length: 15 residues. Germline V gene lookup returns CDR1 SQVTM and CDR2 ANQGSEA. V lost 1 base, J lost 4 bases, and 14 bases lay in between. Here the CDR3 DNA reads TGCAGCGTTGAAGCGGCGGGGGCAAAGGGAAACACCATATATTTT. Protein: CSVEAAGAKGNTIYF.

Only one count was recorded for this clonotype. The J gene is TRBJ1-4, the V gene TRBV29-1; no clear D gene. The V gene's germline CDR1 is SQVTM and CDR2 ANQGSEA. The V end lost 4 bases, the J end lost 6 bases, and 12 bases lay between the germline ends. There are 13 residues in the CDR3. The CDR3 protein is CSVALSSDEKLFF. The DNA of the CDR3 is TGCAGCGTTGCCCTTAGTAGCGATGAAAAACTGTTTTTT.

The chain employs TRBV29-1 and TRBJ2-1; D gene uncertain. There are 15 residues in the CDR3. The germline gives CDR1 SQVTM, CDR2 ANQGSEA. V lost 1 base to trimming and J lost 0 bases, with 10 bases between them. The DNA for the CDR3 is TGCAGCGTTGAAGGGCGGCAGGACTCCTACAATGAGCAGTTCTTC. It is translated as CSVEGRQDSYNEQFF.

V is TRBV29-1 and J is TRBJ2-6; unclear D gene. Looked up from germline, CDR1 is SQVTM and CDR2 is ANQGSEA. V shed 7 bases and J shed 0 bases, with 16 bases lying between them. This CDR3 contains 16 residues. The CDR3 protein is CSAAGKSSSGANVLTF. CDR3 coding DNA: TGCAGCGCTGCTGGCAAATCCAGCTCTGGGGCCAACGTCCTGACTTTC.

The CDR3 nucleotides are TGTGCCAGTAGTATAGGGTACAATGAGCAGTTCTTC. It encodes CASSIGYNEQFF. The chain recombines TRBV19 with TRBJ2-1; D unclear. Germline V gene sequence: CDR1 LNHDA, CDR2 SQIVND (reference sequence). The length of the CDR3 is 12 residues. The germline V and J ends were trimmed by 1 base and 4 bases, with 2 bases remaining between them.

The chain combines TRBV6-6 with TRBJ1-2; a possible D gene is TRBD1 (6 bases). Per the germline V gene, CDR1 is MNHNY and CDR2 is SVGAGI (reference sequence). The CDR3 length is 14 residues. Deletions cut 5 bases from V and 5 bases from J, with 15 bases between. The CDR3 reads CASSEWAGVYGYTF. The CDR3 DNA is TGTGCCAGCAGTGAGTGGGCAGGGGTGTATGGCTACACCTTC.

This clonotype was counted a few times. The chain has TRBV27 and TRBJ1-2; D remains unclear. The CDR3 loop spans 13 amino acids. V was pared by 8 bases and J by 0 bases, with 10 bases between. CDR1 is MNHEY and CDR2 is SMNVEV in the germline V gene (reference sequence). In nucleotides, the CDR3 is TGTGCCAGCGCCACGGAAGCTAACTATGGCTACACCTTC. It specifies CASATEANYGYTF.

Only one count was recorded for this clonotype. This chain links TRBV29-1 with TRBJ1-6, with D perhaps matching TRBD1 (6 bases). The CDR3 consists of 16 residues. V shed 6 bases and J shed 5 bases, with 20 bases lying between them. Germline V gene data show CDR1 as SQVTM and CDR2 as ANQGSEA. CDR3 DNA sequence: TGCAGCGTCGTGGGGACAAGGGGGACCAATAATTCACCCCTCCACTTT. It codes for CSVVGTRGTNNSPLHF.

The chain uses TRBV19 and TRBJ1-3; the match to TRBD1 covers 7 bases. Germline V gene sequence: CDR1 LNHDA, CDR2 SQIVND (reference sequence). Germline trimming cut 5 bases from V and 0 bases from J; bases unmatched to any gene: 7. There are 16 residues in the CDR3. CDR3 nucleotide sequence: TGTGCCAGTAGTTACGACAGGGAGAGCTCTGGAAACACCATATATTTT. Its translation: CASSYDRESSGNTIYF.

This clonotype was observed a single time. The junction shows a germline mismatch at one end, possibly a read error. The chain combines TRBV20-1 with TRBJ1-5; TRBD1 might be the D (6 bases). The CDR3 is 12 amino acids. The V gene's germline CDR1 is DFQATT and CDR2 SNEGSKA (reference sequence). CDR3 nucleotides: TGCAGTGCCCCGCGTTTAGGACAGCCCCGGCATTTT. It encodes CSAPRLGQPRHF.

The V and J genes are TRBV5-1 and TRBJ1-1; D is possibly TRBD1 (6 bases). The germline V gene has CDR1 SGHRS and CDR2 YFSETQ. This CDR3 is built from 16 residues. Trimming cost V 1 base and J 8 bases, with 21 bases left between them. The CDR3 DNA is TGCGCCAGCAGCTTGCTTGCCCTTCGGGACACGGCAGAAGCTTTCTTT. Its translation is CASSLLALRDTAEAFF.

The genes are TRBV29-1 and TRBJ1-4; no firm D call. Per germline, CDR1 SQVTM and CDR2 ANQGSEA. This CDR3 is built from 12 residues. The germline V and J ends were trimmed by 8 bases and 7 bases, with 14 bases remaining between them. Here the CDR3 reads CSSKSGSEKLFF. CDR3 nucleotides: TGCAGCAGTAAGTCGGGGAGTGAAAAACTGTTTTTT.

In this sample, this clonotype turned up a few times. The V call is TRBV29-1, the J call TRBJ2-5; TRBD2 agrees at 9 bases. The CDR3 has 16 residues. CDR1 is SQVTM and CDR2 is ANQGSEA in the germline V gene. Losses at the gene ends were 7 bases for V and 0 bases for J; bases not matched to a gene: 12. The CDR3 protein is CSATLEREAYQETQYF. The CDR3 DNA is TGCAGCGCGACGTTGGAGCGGGAGGCGTACCAAGAGACCCAGTACTTC.

This chain joins TRBV28 and TRBJ1-2; tentatively, D is TRBD1 (6 bases). V was trimmed by 5 bases and J by 6 bases, leaving 13 bases between them. CDR1 and CDR2 (germline): MDHEN, SYDVKM. The CDR3 runs to 13 residues. The CDR3 sequence: CASSIQYRDGYTF. The CDR3 region has the DNA TGTGCCAGCAGTATTCAATACAGGGATGGCTACACCTTC.

The rearrangement joins TRBV11-2 to TRBJ2-1; the match to TRBD2 covers 8 bases. Germline V CDR1 and CDR2: SGHAT, FQNNGV. The CDR3 runs 19 residues. V shed 1 base and J 4 bases; nucleotides not matched to a gene: 15. The DNA of the CDR3 is TGTGCCAGCAGCTTAGCACTAGCGGCAGGGTGGTGGGCTTACAATGAGCAGTTCTTC. Its translation is CASSLALAAGWWAYNEQFF.

This clonotype showed up just once. The chain uses TRBV30 and TRBJ1-2, with 9 nucleotides matching TRBD1. Germline values: CDR1 GTSNPN, CDR2 SVGIG (reference sequence). The CDR3 is made up of 13 amino acids. The CDR3 loop is CACPGTGKYGYTF. CDR3 bases: TGTGCGTGTCCCGGGACAGGGAAGTATGGCTACACCTTC.

The chain combines TRBV6-6 with TRBJ2-1; D is ambiguous. V gave up 4 bases and J gave up 0 bases, with 16 bases separating them. This CDR3 is 17 amino acids long. The germline gives CDR1 MNHNY, CDR2 SVGAGI (reference sequence). The CDR3 loop is CASSLAGPVNSYNEQFF. For the CDR3, the DNA is TGTGCCAGCAGTTTAGCCGGACCAGTTAACTCCTACAATGAGCAGTTCTTC.

The chain is built from TRBV27 and TRBJ1-6; no firm D call. CDR3 size: 19 residues. V lost 8 bases and J 0 bases, leaving 23 bases between the germline ends. Germline-derived CDR1 and CDR2 are MNHEY and SMNVEV (reference sequence). The CDR3 coding sequence is TGTGCCAGCTCCATCGACCGAACTGCGTACAGCTCCTATAATTCACCCCTCCACTTT. It yields the protein CASSIDRTAYSSYNSPLHF.